The clone carrying this T cell receptor (beta chain) was seen repeatedly, ten times or more. Its antigen is unknown. MiXCR, run by TCRdb on the reads, gives a single entry per CDR3 protein. Of 300,000 or so distinct CDR3 sequences in the sample, about 26% were seen once. The J segment lost 6 bases and the V segment lost 5 bases, leaving 5 bases of the junction unmatched. CDR1 SGHTA and CDR2 FQGNSA come from the germline V gene. This CDR3 region has 14 residues. This sample is part of a study of T cell repertoires in cytomegalovirus infection. Whole-study findings and limits: CMV carriers having the relevant HLA were flagged by cumulative public TCR beta family frequency. Predominance within the ex vivo response was attributable to HLA-C-restricted CMV-specific TCR beta clonotypes.

This TCR was recovered from a human donor in good health (CMV status not recorded). Some clones in this sample may be carry-over from other donors' samples. The gene calls are TRBV7-2 and TRBJ2-1, with TRBD2 identical over 9 bases. Sample: PBMCs. The DNA of the CDR3 is TGTGCCAGCAGCATCCCGGGACTAGCCAATGAGCAGTTCTTC. Translation: CASSIPGLANEQFF. The whole variable domain, filled in from reference TRBV7-2 and TRBJ2-1, reads GAGVSQSPSNKVTEKGKDVELRCDPISGHTALYWYRQSLGQGLEFLIYFQGNSAPDKSGLPSDRFSAERTGGSVSTLTIQRTQQEDSAVYLCASSIPGLANEQFFGPGTRLTVL.